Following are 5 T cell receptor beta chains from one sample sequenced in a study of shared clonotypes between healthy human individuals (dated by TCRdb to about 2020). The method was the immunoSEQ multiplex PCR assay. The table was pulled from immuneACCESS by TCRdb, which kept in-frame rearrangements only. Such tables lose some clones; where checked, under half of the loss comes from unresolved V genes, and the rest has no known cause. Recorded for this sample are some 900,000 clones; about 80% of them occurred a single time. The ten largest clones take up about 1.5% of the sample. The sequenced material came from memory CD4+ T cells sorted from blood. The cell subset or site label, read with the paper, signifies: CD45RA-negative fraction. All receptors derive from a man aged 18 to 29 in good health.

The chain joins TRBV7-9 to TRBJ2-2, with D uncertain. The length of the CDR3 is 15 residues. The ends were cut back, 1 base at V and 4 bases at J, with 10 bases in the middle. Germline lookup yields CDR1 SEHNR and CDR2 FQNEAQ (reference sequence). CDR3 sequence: CASSLEDTGTGELFF. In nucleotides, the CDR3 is TGTGCCAGCAGCTTAGAAGACACGGGCACCGGGGAGCTGTTTTTT.

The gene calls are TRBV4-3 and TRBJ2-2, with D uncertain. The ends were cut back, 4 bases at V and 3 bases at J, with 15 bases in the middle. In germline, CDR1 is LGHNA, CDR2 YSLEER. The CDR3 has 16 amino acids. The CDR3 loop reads CASSRDGPRDTGELFF. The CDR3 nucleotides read TGCGCCAGCAGCCGAGACGGACCCCGAGACACCGGGGAGCTGTTTTTT.

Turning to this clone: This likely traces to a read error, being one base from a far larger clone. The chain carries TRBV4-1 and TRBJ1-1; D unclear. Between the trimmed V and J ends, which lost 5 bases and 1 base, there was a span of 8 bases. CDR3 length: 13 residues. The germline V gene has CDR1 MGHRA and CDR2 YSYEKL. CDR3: CASSNLENTEAFF. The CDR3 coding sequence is TGCGCCAGCAGCAACTTGGAGAACACTGAAGCTTTCTTT.

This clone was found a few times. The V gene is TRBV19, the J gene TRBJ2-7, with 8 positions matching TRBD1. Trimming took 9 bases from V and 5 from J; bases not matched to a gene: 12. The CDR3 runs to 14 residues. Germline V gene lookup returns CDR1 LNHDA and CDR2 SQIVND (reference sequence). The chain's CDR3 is CASHRGTGDNEQYF. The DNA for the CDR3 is TGTGCCAGCCACAGGGGGACAGGAGATAACGAGCAGTACTTC.

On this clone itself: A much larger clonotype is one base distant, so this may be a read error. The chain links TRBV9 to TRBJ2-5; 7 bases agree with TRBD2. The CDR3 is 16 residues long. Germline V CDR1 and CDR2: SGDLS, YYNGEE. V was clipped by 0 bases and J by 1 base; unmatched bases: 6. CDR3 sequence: CASSVAISGFQETQYF. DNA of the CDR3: TGTGCCAGCAGCGTAGCGATTAGCGGGTTCCAAGAGACCCAGTACTTC.